The rows below give T cell receptor beta chains drawn from one sample of a study of technical replicates of blood from a handful of donors. Sequenced by immunoSEQ multiplex PCR; TCRdb stores in-frame clones only, minus some. The sample lists just under 85,000 clones; over 85% were seen once. Sequencing was performed on T cells isolated from PBMCs. The source is a human donor in good health. Both conserved end residues are part of each CDR3. Each record gives: J gene, clone size, D gene, V gene, CDR3 protein, CDR3 DNA. A D gene is named only where the DNA matches it firmly. Some rows mark clone size as missing; the rest say once, few, many or name a class of expanded clone.

TRBJ2-5 . . TRBV5-1 CASSLRAGETQYF TGCGCCAGCAGCTTGAGAGCAGGGGAGACCCAGTACTTC
TRBJ2-3 . TRBD1 TRBV29-1 CSVESGRGQGTDTQYF TGCAGCGTTGAATCGGGAAGGGGACAGGGCACAGATACGCAGTATTTT
TRBJ1-4 . . TRBV29-1 CSVIRDNEKLFF TGCAGCGTTATCCGGGATAATGAAAAACTGTTTTTT
TRBJ1-1 . . TRBV14 CASSLLDSTNTEAFF TGTGCCAGCAGTCTTCTAGACAGTACGAACACTGAAGCTTTCTTT
TRBJ1-1 . . TRBV18 CASSPGEAVGTEAFF TGTGCCAGCTCACCCGGCGAGGCCGTCGGGACTGAAGCTTTCTTT
TRBJ2-4 . . TRBV5-1 CASSFWTDTKNIQYF TGCGCCAGCAGCTTCTGGACAGACACCAAAAACATTCAGTACTTC
TRBJ2-2 . . TRBV5-1 CASSFQGTGELFF TGCGCCAGCAGTTTCCAGGGCACCGGGGAGCTGTTTTTT
TRBJ2-2 . . TRBV30 CAWSHGGRVHGELFF TGTGCCTGGAGCCACGGGGGGCGGGTTCACGGGGAGCTGTTTTTT
TRBJ2-2 . TRBD1 TRBV9 CASSVDRGRYTGELFF TGTGCCAGCAGCGTGGACAGGGGGCGATACACCGGGGAGCTGTTTTTT
TRBJ2-7 . . TRBV11-3 CASSSSLARDYEQYF TGTGCCAGCAGCTCCTCCCTAGCGCGGGACTACGAGCAGTACTTC
TRBJ2-1 once . TRBV5-1 CASSYEDSLPYNEQFF TGCGCCAGCAGCTACGAGGACTCTCTGCCATACAATGAGCAGTTCTTC
TRBJ1-5 . TRBD1 TRBV2 CASRAGTGAPLSNQPQHF TGTGCCAGCAGGGCCGGGACAGGGGCCCCCCTTAGCAATCAGCCCCAGCATTTT
TRBJ2-2 . . TRBV27 CASSTIDSGELFF TGTGCCAGCAGTACGATAGATTCCGGGGAGCTGTTTTTT
TRBJ2-1 . TRBD1 TRBV7-2 CASSLTGQGYNEQFF TGTGCCAGCAGCTTGACGGGACAGGGGTACAATGAGCAGTTCTTC
TRBJ2-5 . . TRBV18 CASSPLEYQETQYF TGTGCCAGCTCACCACTGGAGTACCAAGAGACCCAGTACTTC
TRBJ1-1 . TRBD1 TRBV6-5 CASSYSKGALTTEAFF TGTGCCAGCAGTTACTCGAAGGGGGCGTTGACCACTGAAGCTTTCTTT
TRBJ2-5 . . TRBV27 CASSPPPGYQETQYF TGTGCCAGCAGTCCCCCCCCAGGGTACCAAGAGACCCAGTACTTC
TRBJ1-1 . . TRBV21-1 CASSKPHSGLGTEAFF TGTGCCAGCAGCAAACCCCACTCAGGCTTGGGTACTGAAGCTTTCTTT
TRBJ2-7 . TRBD2 TRBV29-1 CSVEDWEGHDYEQYF TGCAGCGTTGAAGATTGGGAGGGGCACGACTACGAGCAGTACTTC
TRBJ2-4 . TRBD2 TRBV27 CASSPRLAGANIQYF TGTGCCAGCAGTCCCCGGTTAGCGGGAGCTAACATTCAGTACTTC
TRBJ2-3 . . TRBV7-8 CASSSKLENTQYF TGTGCCAGCAGCTCTAAACTAGAAAATACGCAGTATTTT
TRBJ1-5 . . TRBV9 CASGSSGQPQHF TGTGCCAGCGGGAGTTCTGGTCAGCCCCAGCATTTT
TRBJ2-7 . . TRBV5-1 CASSLAETGSYEQYF TGCGCCAGCAGCTTAGCGGAAACGGGCTCCTACGAGCAGTACTTC
TRBJ1-2 . . TRBV5-1 CASKASYYGYTF TGCGCCAGCAAAGCGAGCTACTATGGCTACACCTTC
TRBJ2-1 . . TRBV27 CASSLFPPSGISYNEQFF TGTGCCAGCAGTTTATTCCCCCCATCTGGCATCTCCTACAATGAGCAGTTCTTC
TRBJ2-7 . TRBD2 TRBV10-3 CAISESQGLAGVSNEQYF TGTGCCATCAGTGAGTCGCAGGGACTAGCGGGAGTATCCAACGAGCAGTACTTC
TRBJ1-6 . . TRBV15 CATSRVSPATAYNSPLHF TGTGCCACCAGCAGAGTTAGCCCCGCGACAGCCTATAATTCACCCCTCCACTTT
TRBJ2-7 . TRBD1 TRBV18 CASSPPGQGVYEQYF TGTGCCAGCTCACCACCGGGACAGGGGGTCTACGAGCAGTACTTC
TRBJ2-2 . . TRBV6-6 CASRLGTGELFF TGTGCCAGCAGACTAGGGACCGGGGAGCTGTTTTTT
TRBJ1-1 . TRBD1 TRBV5-6 CASSPLQGARTEAFF TGTGCCAGCAGCCCACTACAGGGGGCGAGAACTGAAGCTTTCTTT
TRBJ1-4 . . TRBV5-8 CASSLTGRNEKLFF TGTGCCAGCAGCTTGACGGGAAGAAATGAAAAACTGTTTTTT
TRBJ2-5 . . TRBV6-1 CASTPPGVQETQYF TGTGCCAGCACCCCCCCAGGGGTCCAAGAGACCCAGTACTTC
TRBJ2-1 . . TRBV4-1 CASSQDPRVTEQFF TGCGCCAGCAGCCAAGATCCGAGGGTGACGGAGCAGTTCTTC
TRBJ1-5 . . TRBV5-5 CASSLGLVTTGNQPQHF TGTGCCAGCAGCTTGGGGCTCGTGACAACAGGGAATCAGCCCCAGCATTTT
TRBJ2-3 . TRBD2 TRBV9 CASGNGGAETDTQYF TGTGCCAGCGGGAACGGGGGGGCCGAGACAGATACGCAGTATTTT
TRBJ1-1 once . TRBV7-9 CASSSGTPKAEAFF TGTGCCAGCAGCTCCGGGACACCCAAAGCCGAGGCTTTCTTT
TRBJ2-1 . TRBD2 TRBV5-4 CASSSAPGLAGNEQFF TGTGCCAGCAGCTCGGCCCCGGGACTAGCGGGAAATGAGCAGTTCTTC
TRBJ2-7 . TRBD2 TRBV11-2 CASSRGLAYEQYF TGTGCCAGCAGCCGTGGACTAGCCTACGAGCAGTACTTC
TRBJ2-7 . . TRBV5-5 CASSFVAGHVGYEQYF TGTGCCAGCAGCTTCGTTGCTGGGCACGTTGGCTACGAGCAGTACTTC
TRBJ2-2 . . TRBV29-1 CSVVGQVNTGELFF TGCAGCGTTGTGGGTCAGGTGAACACCGGGGAGCTGTTTTTT
TRBJ2-3 . TRBD2 TRBV12-5 CASGLLKRDSSDTQYF TGTGCTAGTGGTTTGTTGAAGCGGGATTCATCAGATACGCAGTATTTT